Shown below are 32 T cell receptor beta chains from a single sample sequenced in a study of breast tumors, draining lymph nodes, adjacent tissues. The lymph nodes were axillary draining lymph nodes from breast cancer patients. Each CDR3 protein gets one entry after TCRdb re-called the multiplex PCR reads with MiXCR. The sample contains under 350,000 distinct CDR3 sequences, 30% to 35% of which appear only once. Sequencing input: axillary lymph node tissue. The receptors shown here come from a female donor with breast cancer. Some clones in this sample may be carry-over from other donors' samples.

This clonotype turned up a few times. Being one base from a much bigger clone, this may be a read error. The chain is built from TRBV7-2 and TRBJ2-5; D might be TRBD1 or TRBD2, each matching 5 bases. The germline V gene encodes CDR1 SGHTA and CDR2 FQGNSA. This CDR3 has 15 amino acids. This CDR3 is CASSLAGTGEETQHF. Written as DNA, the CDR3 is TGTGCCAGCAGCTTAGCCGGGACGGGTGAAGAGACCCAGCACTTC.

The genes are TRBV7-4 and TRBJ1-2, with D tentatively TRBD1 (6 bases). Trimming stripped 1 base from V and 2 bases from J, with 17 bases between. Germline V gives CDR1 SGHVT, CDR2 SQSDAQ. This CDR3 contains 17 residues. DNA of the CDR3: TGTGCCAGCAGCTTAGTATTAGTTGGACAGCGGAACTATGGCTACACCTTC. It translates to CASSLVLVGQRNYGYTF.

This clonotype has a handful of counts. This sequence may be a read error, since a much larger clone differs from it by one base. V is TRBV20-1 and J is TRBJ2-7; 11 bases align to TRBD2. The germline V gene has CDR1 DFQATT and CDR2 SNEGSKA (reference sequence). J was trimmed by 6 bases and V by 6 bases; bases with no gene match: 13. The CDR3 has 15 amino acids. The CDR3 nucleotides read TGCAGTGCCCCGGTTAGCGGGAGGGCCGTATGCGAGCAGTACTTC. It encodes CSAPVSGRAVCEQYF.

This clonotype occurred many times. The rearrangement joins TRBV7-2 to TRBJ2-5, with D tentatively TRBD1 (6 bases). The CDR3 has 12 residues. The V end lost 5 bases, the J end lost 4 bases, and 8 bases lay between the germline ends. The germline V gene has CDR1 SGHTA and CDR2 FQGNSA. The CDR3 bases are TGTGCCAGCAGCCCAGGGGTAGAGACCCAGTACTTC. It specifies CASSPGVETQYF.

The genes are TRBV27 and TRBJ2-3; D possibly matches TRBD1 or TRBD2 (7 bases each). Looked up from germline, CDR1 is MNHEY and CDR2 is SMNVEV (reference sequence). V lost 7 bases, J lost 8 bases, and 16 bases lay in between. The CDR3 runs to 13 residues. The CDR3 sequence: CASKRGQRGTQYF. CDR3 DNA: TGTGCCAGCAAGCGGGGACAGCGGGGTACGCAGTATTTT.

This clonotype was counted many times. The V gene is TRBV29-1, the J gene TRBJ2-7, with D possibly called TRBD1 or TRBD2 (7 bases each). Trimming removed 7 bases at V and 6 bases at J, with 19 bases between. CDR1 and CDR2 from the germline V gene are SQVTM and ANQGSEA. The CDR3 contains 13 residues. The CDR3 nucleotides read TGCAGCGCAGGGGGGGGGCGCGGGGTCGAGCAGTACTTC. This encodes CSAGGGRGVEQYF.

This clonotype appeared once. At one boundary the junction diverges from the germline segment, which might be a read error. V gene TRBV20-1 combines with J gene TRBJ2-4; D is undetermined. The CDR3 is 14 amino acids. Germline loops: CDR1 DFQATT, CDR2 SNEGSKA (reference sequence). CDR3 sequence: CSANSAWAKDIQYF. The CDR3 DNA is TGCAGTGCTAACTCGGCGTGGGCCAAAGACATTCAGTACTTC.

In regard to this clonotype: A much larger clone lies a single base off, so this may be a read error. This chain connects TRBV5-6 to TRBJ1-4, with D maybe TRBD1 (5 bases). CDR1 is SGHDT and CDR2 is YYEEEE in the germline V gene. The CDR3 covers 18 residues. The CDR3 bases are TGTGCCAGCAGCTTTCTTGGTACTCCCGGGACGGGGAATGAAAAACTGCTTTTT. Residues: CASSFLGTPGTGNEKLLF.

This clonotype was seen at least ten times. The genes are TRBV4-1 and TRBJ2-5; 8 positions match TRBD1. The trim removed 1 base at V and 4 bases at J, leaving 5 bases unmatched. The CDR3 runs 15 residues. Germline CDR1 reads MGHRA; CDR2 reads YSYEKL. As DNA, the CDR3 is TGCGCCAGCAGCCAAGTTCAGGGGGCGGGAGAGACCCAGTACTTC. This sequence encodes CASSQVQGAGETQYF.

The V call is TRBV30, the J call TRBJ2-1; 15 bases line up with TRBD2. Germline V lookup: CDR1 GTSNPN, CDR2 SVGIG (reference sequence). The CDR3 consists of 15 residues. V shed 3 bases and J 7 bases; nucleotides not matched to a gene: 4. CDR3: CAWSPGTSGRNEQFF. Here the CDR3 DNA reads TGTGCCTGGAGCCCCGGGACTAGCGGGAGGAATGAGCAGTTCTTC.

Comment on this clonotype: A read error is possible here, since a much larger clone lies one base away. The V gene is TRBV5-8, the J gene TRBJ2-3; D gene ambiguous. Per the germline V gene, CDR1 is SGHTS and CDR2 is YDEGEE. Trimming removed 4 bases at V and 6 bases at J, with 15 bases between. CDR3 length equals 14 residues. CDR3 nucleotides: TGTGCCAGCAGCACGGTGGTTGCACGCGATACGCAGTATTTT. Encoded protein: CASSTVVARDTQYF.

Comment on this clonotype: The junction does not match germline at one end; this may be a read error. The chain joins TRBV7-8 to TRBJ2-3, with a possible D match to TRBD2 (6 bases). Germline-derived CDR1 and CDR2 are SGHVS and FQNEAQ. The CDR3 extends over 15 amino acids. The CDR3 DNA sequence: TGCGCCAGCAGCCAAGACCGCCCGGGGGCAGATACGCAGTATTTT. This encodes CASSQDRPGADTQYF.

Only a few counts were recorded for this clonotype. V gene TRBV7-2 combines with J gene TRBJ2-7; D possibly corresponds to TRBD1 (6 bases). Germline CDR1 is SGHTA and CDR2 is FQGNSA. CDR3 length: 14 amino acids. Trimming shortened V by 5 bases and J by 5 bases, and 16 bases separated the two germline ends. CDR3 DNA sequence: TGTGCCAGCAGCCAAGGCCGGACAGCCAACGAGCAGTACTTC. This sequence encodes CASSQGRTANEQYF.

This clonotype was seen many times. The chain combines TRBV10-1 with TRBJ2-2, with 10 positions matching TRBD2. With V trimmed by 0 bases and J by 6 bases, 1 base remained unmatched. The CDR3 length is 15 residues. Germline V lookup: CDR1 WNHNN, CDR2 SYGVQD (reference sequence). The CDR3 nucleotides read TGCGCCAGCAGTGAGTCTGGGACTAGCGCCGGGGAGCTGTTTTTT. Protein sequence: CASSESGTSAGELFF.

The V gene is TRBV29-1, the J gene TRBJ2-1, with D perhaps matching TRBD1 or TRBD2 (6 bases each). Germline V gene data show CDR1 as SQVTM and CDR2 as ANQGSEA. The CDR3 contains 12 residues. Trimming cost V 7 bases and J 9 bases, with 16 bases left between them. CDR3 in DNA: TGCAGCGGTCCCGGGGGCGCGGGTGAGCAGTTCTTC. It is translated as CSGPGGAGEQFF.

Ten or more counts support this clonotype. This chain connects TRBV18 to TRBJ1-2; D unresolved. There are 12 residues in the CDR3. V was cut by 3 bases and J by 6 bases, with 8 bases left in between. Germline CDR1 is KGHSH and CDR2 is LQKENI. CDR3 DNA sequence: TGTGCCAGCTCACCCTCGCTAGATGGCTACACCTTC. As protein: CASSPSLDGYTF. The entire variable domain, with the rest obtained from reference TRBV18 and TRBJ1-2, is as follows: NAGVMQNPRHLVRRRGQEARLRCSPMKGHSHVYWYRQLPEEGLKFMVYLQKENIIDESGMPKERFSAEFPKEGPSILRIQQVVRGDSAAYFCASSPSLDGYTFGSGTRLTVV.

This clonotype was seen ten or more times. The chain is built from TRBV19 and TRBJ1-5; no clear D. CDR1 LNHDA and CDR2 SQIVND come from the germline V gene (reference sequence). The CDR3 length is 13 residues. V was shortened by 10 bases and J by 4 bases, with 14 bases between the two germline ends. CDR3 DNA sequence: TGTGCCACCTCCCGACGGACTAATCAGCCCCAGCATTTT. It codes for CATSRRTNQPQHF.

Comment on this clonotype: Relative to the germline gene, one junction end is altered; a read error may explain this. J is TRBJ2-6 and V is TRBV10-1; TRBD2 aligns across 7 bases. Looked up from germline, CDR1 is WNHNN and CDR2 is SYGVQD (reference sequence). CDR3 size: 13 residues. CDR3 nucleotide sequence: TGCGCCAGCAGTGAGTCCTGGGGAGGGACTGAAGCTTTC. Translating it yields CASSESWGGTEAF.

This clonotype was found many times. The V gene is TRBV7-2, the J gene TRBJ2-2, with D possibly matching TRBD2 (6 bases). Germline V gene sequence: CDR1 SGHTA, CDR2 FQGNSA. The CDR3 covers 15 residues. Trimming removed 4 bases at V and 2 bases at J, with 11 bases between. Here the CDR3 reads CASSSDYRNTGELFF. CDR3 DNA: TGTGCCAGCAGCTCGGACTACCGAAACACCGGGGAGCTGTTTTTT.

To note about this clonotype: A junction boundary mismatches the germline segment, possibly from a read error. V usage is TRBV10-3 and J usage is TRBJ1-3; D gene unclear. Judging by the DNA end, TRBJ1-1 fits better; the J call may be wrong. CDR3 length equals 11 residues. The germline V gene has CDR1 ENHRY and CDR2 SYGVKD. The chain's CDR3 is CDIRTNTEAFF. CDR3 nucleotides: TGTGACATCAGGACGAACACTGAAGCTTTCTTT.

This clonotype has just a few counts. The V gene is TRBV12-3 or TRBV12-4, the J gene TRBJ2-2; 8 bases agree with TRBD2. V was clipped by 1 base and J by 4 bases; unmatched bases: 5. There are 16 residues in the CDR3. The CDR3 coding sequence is TGTGCCAGCAGTTTAGGGGCGGGAGGTCGCACCGGGGAGCTGTTTTTT. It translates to CASSLGAGGRTGELFF.

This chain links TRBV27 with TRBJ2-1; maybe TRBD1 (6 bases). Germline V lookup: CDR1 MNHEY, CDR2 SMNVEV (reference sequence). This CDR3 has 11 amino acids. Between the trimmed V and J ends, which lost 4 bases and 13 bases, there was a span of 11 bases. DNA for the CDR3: TGTGCCAGCAGTTCCACGGGACAACAGTTCTTC. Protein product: CASSSTGQQFF.

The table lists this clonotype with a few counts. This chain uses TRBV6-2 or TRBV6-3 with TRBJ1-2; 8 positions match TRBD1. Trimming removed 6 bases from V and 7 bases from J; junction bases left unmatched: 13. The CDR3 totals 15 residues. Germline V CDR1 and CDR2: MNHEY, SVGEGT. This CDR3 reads CASRPGAGGAAGYTF. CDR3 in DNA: TGTGCCAGCAGACCCGGGGCAGGGGGCGCAGCTGGCTACACCTTC.

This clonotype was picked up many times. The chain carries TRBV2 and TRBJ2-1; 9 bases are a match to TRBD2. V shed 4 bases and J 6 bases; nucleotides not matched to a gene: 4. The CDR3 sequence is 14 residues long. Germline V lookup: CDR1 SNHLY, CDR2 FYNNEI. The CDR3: CASSGAGGGNEQFF. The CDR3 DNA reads TGTGCCAGCAGTGGCGCGGGAGGGGGCAATGAGCAGTTCTTC.

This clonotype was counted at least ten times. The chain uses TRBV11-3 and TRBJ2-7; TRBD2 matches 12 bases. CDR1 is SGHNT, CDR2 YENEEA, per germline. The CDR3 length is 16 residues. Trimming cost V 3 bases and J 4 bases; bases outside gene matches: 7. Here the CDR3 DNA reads TGTGCCAGCAGCTTGGACTTCGGGACTAGCGGGTACGAGCAGTACTTC. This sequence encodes CASSLDFGTSGYEQYF.

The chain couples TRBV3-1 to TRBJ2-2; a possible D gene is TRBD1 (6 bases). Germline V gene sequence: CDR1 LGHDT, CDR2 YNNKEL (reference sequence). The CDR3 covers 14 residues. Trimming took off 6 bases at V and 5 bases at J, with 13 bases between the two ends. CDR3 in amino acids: CASSYPGATGELFF. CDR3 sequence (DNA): TGTGCCAGCAGTTACCCAGGGGCGACCGGGGAGCTGTTTTTT. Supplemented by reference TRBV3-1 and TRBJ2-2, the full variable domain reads DTAVSQTPKYLVTQMGNDKSIKCEQNLGHDTMYWYKQDSKKFLKIMFSYNNKELIINETVPNRFSPKSPDKAHLNLHINSLELGDSAVYFCASSYPGATGELFFGEGSRLTVL.

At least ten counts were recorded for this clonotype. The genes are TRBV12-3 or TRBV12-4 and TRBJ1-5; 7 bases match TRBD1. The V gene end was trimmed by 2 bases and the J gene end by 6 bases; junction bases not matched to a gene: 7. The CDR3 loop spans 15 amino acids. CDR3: CASSLTPQGLQPQHF. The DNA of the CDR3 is TGTGCCAGCAGTTTAACCCCACAGGGGCTTCAGCCCCAGCATTTT.

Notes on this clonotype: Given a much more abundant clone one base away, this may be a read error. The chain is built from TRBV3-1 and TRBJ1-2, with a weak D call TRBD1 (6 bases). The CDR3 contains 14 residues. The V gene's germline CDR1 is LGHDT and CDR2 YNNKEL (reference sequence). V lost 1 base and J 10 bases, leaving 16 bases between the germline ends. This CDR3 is CASSQGGGLNDYTF. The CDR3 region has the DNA TGTGCCAGCAGCCAAGGAGGGGGGCTGAATGACTACACCTTC.

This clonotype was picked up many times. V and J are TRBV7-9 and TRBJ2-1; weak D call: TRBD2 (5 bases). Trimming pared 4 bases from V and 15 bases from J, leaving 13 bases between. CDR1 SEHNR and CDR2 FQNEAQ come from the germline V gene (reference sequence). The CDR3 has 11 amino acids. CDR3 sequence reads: CASSSSGILFF. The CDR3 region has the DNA TGTGCCAGCAGCTCATCCGGGATTTTGTTCTTC.

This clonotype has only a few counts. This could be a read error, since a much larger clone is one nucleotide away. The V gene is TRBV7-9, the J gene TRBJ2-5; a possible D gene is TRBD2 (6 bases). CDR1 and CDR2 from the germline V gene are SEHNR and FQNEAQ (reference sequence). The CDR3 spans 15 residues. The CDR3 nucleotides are TGTGCCAGCAGCCCGAAGTCGGGGAGGAAGGAGACCCAGCACTTC. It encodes CASSPKSGRKETQHF.

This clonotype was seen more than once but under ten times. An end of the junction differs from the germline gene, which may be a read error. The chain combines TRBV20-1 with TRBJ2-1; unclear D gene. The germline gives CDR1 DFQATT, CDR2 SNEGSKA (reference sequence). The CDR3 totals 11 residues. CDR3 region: CSASLSRLQSF. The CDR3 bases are TGCAGTGCTAGTTTAAGTAGACTGCAGTCCTTC.

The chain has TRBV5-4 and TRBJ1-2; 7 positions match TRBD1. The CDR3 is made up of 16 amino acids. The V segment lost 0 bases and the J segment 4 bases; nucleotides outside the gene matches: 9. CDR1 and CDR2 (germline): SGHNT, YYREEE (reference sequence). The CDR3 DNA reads TGTGCCAGCAGCTTGGATGCCGCACAGGGGAGCTATGGCTACACCTTC. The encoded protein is CASSLDAAQGSYGYTF.